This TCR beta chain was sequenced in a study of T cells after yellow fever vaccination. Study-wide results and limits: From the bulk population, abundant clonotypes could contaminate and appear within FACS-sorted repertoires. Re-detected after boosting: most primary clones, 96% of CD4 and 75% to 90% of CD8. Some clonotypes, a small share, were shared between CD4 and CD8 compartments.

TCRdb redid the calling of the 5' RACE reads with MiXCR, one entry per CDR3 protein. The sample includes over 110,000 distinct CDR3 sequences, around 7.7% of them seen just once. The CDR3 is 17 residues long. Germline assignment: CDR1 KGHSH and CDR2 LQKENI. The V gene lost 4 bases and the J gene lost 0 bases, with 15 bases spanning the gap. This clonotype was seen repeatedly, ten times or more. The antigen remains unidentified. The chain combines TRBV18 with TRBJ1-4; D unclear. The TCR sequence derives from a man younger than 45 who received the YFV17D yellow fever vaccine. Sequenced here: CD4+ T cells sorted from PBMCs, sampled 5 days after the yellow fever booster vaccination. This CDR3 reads CASSLFTETSTNEKLFF. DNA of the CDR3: TGTGCCAGCTCACTTTTCACAGAGACCTCAACTAATGAAAAACTGTTTTTT.